These 14 T cell receptor beta chains share one sample of origin, sequenced in a study of STAT5B mutations in CD4+ large granular lymphocyte leukemia (dated by TCRdb to between 2021 and 2024). The library was prepared using the immunoSEQ multiplex PCR assay. Here the immuneACCESS table is served through TCRdb, limited to in-frame sequences with V and J called. Missing clones are a known gap in these copies; in checked studies unresolved V genes cover under half, and the rest lacks a known reason. This sample lists tens of thousands of clones; 65% to 75% were detected once. The ten top clones hold approximately 2.8% of the sample. The specimen sequenced was CD4+ T cells from blood buffy coats. All receptors come from a human donor in good health.

This chain joins TRBV18 and TRBJ2-1; D is possibly TRBD2 (5 bases). Germline CDR1 and CDR2: KGHSH and LQKENI. V dropped 1 base and J dropped 10 bases, with 8 bases sitting between them. The CDR3 totals 12 residues. The chain's CDR3 is CASSPQRTEQFF. The CDR3 nucleotides read TGTGCCAGCTCACCACAGCGGACCGAGCAGTTCTTC. Drawing the rest from reference TRBV18 and TRBJ2-1, the complete variable domain is NAGVMQNPRHLVRRRGQEARLRCSPMKGHSHVYWYRQLPEEGLKFMVYLQKENIIDESGMPKERFSAEFPKEGPSILRIQQVVRGDSAAYFCASSPQRTEQFFGPGTRLTVL.

The chain couples TRBV9 to TRBJ2-1, with a possible D match to TRBD2 (6 bases). Germline CDR1 SGDLS, CDR2 YYNGEE. Trimming took off 3 bases at V and 12 bases at J, with 16 bases between the two ends. This CDR3 is 13 amino acids long. CDR3 amino acids: CASSADQGLLQFF. CDR3 coding DNA: TGTGCCAGCAGCGCGGACCAGGGACTCCTGCAGTTCTTC.

Written as DNA, the CDR3 is TGTGCCAGCAGATCCGGGATTAGCACAGATACGCAGTATTTT. This encodes CASRSGISTDTQYF. The chain combines TRBV28 with TRBJ2-3, with D tentatively TRBD2 (5 bases). V lost 6 bases, J lost 0 bases, and 10 bases lay in between. Germline CDR1 is MDHEN and CDR2 is SYDVKM. The CDR3 totals 14 residues.

A few counts support this clone. The chain is built from TRBV4-3 and TRBJ1-1; D perhaps matches TRBD1 (5 bases). The CDR3 is made up of 15 amino acids. CDR1 and CDR2 from the germline V gene are LGHNA and YSLEER. The V and J ends lost 1 base and 4 bases respectively, with 13 bases between them. In DNA, the CDR3 is TGCGCCAGCAGCCAAGTTCCAGGGTGGGTCACTGAAGCTTTCTTT. Its protein is CASSQVPGWVTEAFF.

This clone appeared once. This rearrangement joins TRBV18 to TRBJ2-7; D is perhaps TRBD2 (6 bases). The CDR3 covers 13 residues. Deletions cut 3 bases from V and 2 bases from J, with 8 bases between. Looked up from germline, CDR1 is KGHSH and CDR2 is LQKENI. CDR3 protein: CASSPRETYEQYF. The CDR3 DNA is TGTGCCAGCTCACCCCGGGAGACCTACGAGCAGTACTTC.

The chain links TRBV7-8 to TRBJ2-7; tentative D call: TRBD1 (6 bases). V shed 5 bases and J shed 0 bases, with 14 bases lying between them. This CDR3 comprises 15 residues. The germline gives CDR1 SGHVS, CDR2 FQNEAQ. The CDR3 coding sequence is TGTGCCAGCAGCGCCATATGGACAGCCTCCTACGAGCAGTACTTC. Amino acid sequence: CASSAIWTASYEQYF.

This clone has a handful of counts. The J gene is TRBJ2-4, the V gene TRBV7-2; 10 nucleotides agree with TRBD1. The CDR3 runs 14 residues. V was pared by 4 bases and J by 7 bases, with 4 bases of the junction left unmatched. CDR1 is SGHTA, CDR2 FQGNSA, per germline. CDR3 DNA sequence: TGTGCCAGCAGCTCCAGGACAGGGGGTAACATTCAGTACTTC. This gives the protein CASSSRTGGNIQYF.

The chain carries TRBV5-4 and TRBJ2-5, with TRBD2 as a possible D gene (7 bases). CDR3 size: 13 residues. Trimming cost V 4 bases and J 5 bases, with 12 bases left between them. Germline CDR1 SGHNT, CDR2 YYREEE (reference sequence). The CDR3 sequence: CASSLQGGETQYF. CDR3 DNA sequence: TGTGCCAGCAGCCTACAGGGAGGGGAGACCCAGTACTTC.

The chain combines TRBV6-5 with TRBJ2-7; D gene unclear. Germline CDR1 is MNHEY and CDR2 is SVGAGI. There are 15 residues in the CDR3. The V gene lost 0 bases and the J gene lost 2 bases, with 11 bases spanning the gap. DNA for the CDR3: TGTGCCAGCAGTTACTCGAATGCCCTCCCCTACGAGCAGTACTTC. This sequence encodes CASSYSNALPYEQYF.

The chain has TRBV27 and TRBJ2-3, with unresolved D. With 6 bases removed from V and 2 bases from J, the gap between germline ends came to 9 bases. The CDR3 has 13 residues. Germline V gives CDR1 MNHEY, CDR2 SMNVEV (reference sequence). The CDR3 sequence is CASRSRNTDTQYF. The CDR3, as DNA: TGTGCCAGCAGAAGCCGGAACACAGATACGCAGTATTTT.

The chain combines TRBV5-6 with TRBJ2-1, with 12 bases lining up with TRBD2. The CDR3 sequence is 19 residues long. Germline V gives CDR1 SGHDT, CDR2 YYEEEE. The V gene end was trimmed by 3 bases and the J gene end by 5 bases; junction bases not matched to a gene: 15. For the CDR3, the DNA is TGTGCCAGCAGCTGGTGGTCTAGCGGGAGGGTTGGAGGTGACAATGAGCAGTTCTTC. This encodes CASSWWSSGRVGGDNEQFF.

V usage is TRBV4-3 and J usage is TRBJ2-5; unclear D gene. Germline CDR1 and CDR2: LGHNA and YSLEER. This CDR3 is built from 13 residues. V lost 0 bases, J lost 9 bases, and 11 bases lay in between. This chain's CDR3 is CASSQDNSASQYF. DNA for the CDR3: TGCGCCAGCAGCCAAGATAATTCGGCCTCCCAGTACTTC.

V and J are TRBV7-2 and TRBJ2-3; 9 bases match TRBD2. CDR1 is SGHTA, CDR2 FQGNSA, per germline. The J segment lost 1 base and the V segment lost 0 bases, leaving 5 bases of the junction unmatched. This CDR3 spans 17 amino acids. Written as DNA, the CDR3 is TGTGCCAGCAGCTTAGCTTTGAGGACTAGCGGCACAGATACGCAGTATTTT. This sequence encodes CASSLALRTSGTDTQYF.

This chain joins TRBV19 and TRBJ1-1; no firm D call. V lost 8 bases to trimming and J lost 1 base, with 11 bases between them. CDR1 is LNHDA, CDR2 SQIVND, per germline (reference sequence). This CDR3 contains 13 residues. In DNA form, the CDR3 reads TGTGCCAGTCAACTATCTAAGAACACTGAAGCTTTCTTT. Protein: CASQLSKNTEAFF.